The following is a TCR beta chain sequence with its context. Its antigen is still unknown. The data stem from a study of shared clonotypes between healthy human individuals. General observations from the study: Clonotype sharing across several donors was observed for about 5.2% of naive CD4 clonotypes. Generally, naive subsets (rather than memory subsets) showed larger estimated richness.

Generated by immunoSEQ multiplex PCR, the TCRdb table keeps only in-frame clones and is missing some. The table has about 2 million clones, 85% to 95% seen once. Splitting the CD4+ cells yielded a CD45RA+ naive subset and a CD45RA-negative memory subset. V was pared by 5 bases and J by 4 bases, with 10 bases of the junction left unmatched. Germline loops: CDR1 MNHNS, CDR2 SASEGT. This CDR3 is built from 15 residues. The J gene is TRBJ2-7, the V gene TRBV6-1, with 8 bases that match TRBD1. This sequence originates from a man between 18 and 35 years old in good health. Material for sequencing was naive CD4+ T cells sorted from blood. The subset: CD45RA+ positively selected. The CDR3 region has the DNA TGTGCCAGCAGTATTCCCGGGACAGGTCCTTACGAGCAGTACTTC. As protein: CASSIPGTGPYEQYF.